This TCR beta chain was obtained from a study of OX40 agonist ivuxolimab in advanced cancers. Study in general: Earlier treatment with anti-PD-1, anti-PD-L1 or anti-CTLA-4 was permitted, and 35% to 40% had received some. Three patients got partial responses; one had hepatocellular carcinoma and two had cutaneous melanoma. Study-level findings and limits: Partial responders at 0.1-3.0 mg/kg showed near-lowest clonal expansion.

Method: immunoSEQ multiplex PCR; TCRdb's copy keeps in-frame clones and lacks some. The table has 65,000 to 95,000 clones, more than 70% seen once. Per germline, CDR1 MDHEN and CDR2 SYDVKM. This CDR3 has 15 residues. V was pared by 2 bases and J by 4 bases, with 12 bases between. A note on this clone: What it binds is not known.

This rearrangement joins TRBV28 to TRBJ1-3, with a tentative D call TRBD1 (6 bases). Sequencing used CD4+ or CD8+ T cells sorted from blood, obtained in a trial of the OX40 agonist ivuxolimab. The clonotype was recovered from an adult with an advanced solid tumor such as melanoma, head and neck, liver or kidney cancer. CDR3 sequence (DNA): TGTGCCAGCAGTTTAATGGGGGCACGAGGAAACACCATATATTTT. This gives the protein CASSLMGARGNTIYF.